The rows below give T cell receptor beta chains drawn from one sample of a study of T cell clones after liver transplantation. Only in-frame clones appear in the TCRdb table, and some are missing; sequencing was by immunoSEQ multiplex PCR. The sample gives some 120,000 clones, approximately 90% of which show up once; 0.83% is in the top ten. Material: CD4+ T cells from blood, obtained 12 months after liver transplant. These receptors came from a human patient who received a liver transplant. Part of the T cells may come from the graft donor. CDR3s include the opening cysteine and the closing phenylalanine or tryptophan. The D gene is left open where the match is weak. Part of the rows lack a size; the others show once, few, many or a class for expanded clones.

.	TRBJ1-2	TRBV11-3	.	TGTGCCAGCAGCCCCTGGGACTCCCAAGGCTACACCTTC	CASSPWDSQGYTF
.	TRBJ2-5	TRBV7-3	TRBD1	TGTGCCAGCAGTCCGAACAGGGGCGGGGAGACCCAGTACTTC	CASSPNRGGETQYF
few	TRBJ1-6	TRBV30	.	TGTGCCTGGAGTCAGACGAGGGTTAATTCACCCCTCCACTTT	CAWSQTRVNSPLHF
.	TRBJ2-7	TRBV28	TRBD1	TGTGCCGCCAGGGGGCAAAATCCCTACGAGCAGTACTTC	CAARGQNPYEQYF
.	TRBJ1-2	TRBV5-1	.	TGCGCCAGCAGCTTGACGGCAGGTGGGGATGGCTACACCTTC	CASSLTAGGDGYTF
.	TRBJ1-3	TRBV6-5	.	TGTGCCAGCAGGATGGGAACTGGAAACACCATATATTTT	CASRMGTGNTIYF
.	TRBJ1-4	TRBV19	TRBD1	TGTGCCAGTAGCTCGGACAGGGGGCGCGACAAACTGTTTTTT	CASSSDRGRDKLFF
.	TRBJ2-4	TRBV5-6	TRBD1	TGTGCCAGCAGCCACGACAGGGGAGCCAAAAACATTCAGTACTTC	CASSHDRGAKNIQYF
.	TRBJ2-5	TRBV30	TRBD1	TGTGCCTGGAGTGCCGGGACAGGGGGCAAAGAGACCCAGTACTTC	CAWSAGTGGKETQYF
once	TRBJ1-5	TRBV18	TRBD1	TGTGCCAGCTCACCAGGGACAGACGATCAGCCCCAGCATTTT	CASSPGTDDQPQHF
.	TRBJ2-7	TRBV6-1	.	TGTGCCAGCAGCGCGGGCTCCCCCTACGAGCAGTACTTC	CASSAGSPYEQYF
.	TRBJ2-7	TRBV11-2	TRBD2	TGTGCCAGCAGGAAAATAGCGGGAGCCAGCTCCTACGAGCAGTACTTC	CASRKIAGASSYEQYF
.	TRBJ2-1	TRBV7-6	TRBD1	TGTGCCAGCAGCTCGGGACAGGGGGCCGATGAGCAGTTCTTC	CASSSGQGADEQFF
once	TRBJ2-5	TRBV9	TRBD1	TGTGCCAGCAGCGCGAGACAGGGGCGCCAAGAGACCCAGTACTTC	CASSARQGRQETQYF
.	TRBJ2-2	TRBV5-1	TRBD2	TGCGCCAGCAGCCCCTCGGGACTAGCGGGAGGAGGCGGGGAGCTGTTTTTT	CASSPSGLAGGGGELFF
once	TRBJ2-7	TRBV7-9	.	TGTGCCAGCAGCTCCCCCATTGGGGGACTCTCCTACGAGCAGTACTTC	CASSSPIGGLSYEQYF
.	TRBJ1-4	TRBV11-2	TRBD1	TGTGCCAGCAGCTTAGGGGGACAGGGTAATGAAAAACTGTTTTTT	CASSLGGQGNEKLFF
.	TRBJ2-5	TRBV5-1	TRBD1	TGCGCCAGCAGCACCTTGGACAGGGTTGTAAAAGAGACCCAGTACTTC	CASSTLDRVVKETQYF
.	TRBJ2-7	TRBV19	.	TGTGCCAGTAGTGGACTCTACGAGCAGTACTTC	CASSGLYEQYF
.	TRBJ2-1	TRBV5-4	.	TGTGCCAGCAGCTTACAGGGGAGATCGGGGAGGGTCTCTGAGCAGTTCTTC	CASSLQGRSGRVSEQFF
.	TRBJ2-2	TRBV11-2	.	TGTGCCAGCAGCTTGCGACAGGCCAACACCGGGGAGCTGTTTTTT	CASSLRQANTGELFF
.	TRBJ1-1	TRBV2	.	TGTGCCAGCGGGGGGATGGTGGTCCCTGAAGCTTTCTTT	CASGGMVVPEAFF
.	TRBJ1-4	TRBV7-9	.	TGTGCCAGCAGCTTGGAAGGGATAAATGAAAAACTGTTTTTT	CASSLEGINEKLFF
once	TRBJ2-5	TRBV5-6	.	TGTGCCAGCAGCCCGGATCGGGGGACCCAGTACTTC	CASSPDRGTQYF
.	TRBJ2-1	TRBV11-3	.	TGTGCCAGCAGCTTAGCTGTAGGCGTGAGCTCCTACAATGAGCAGTTCTTC	CASSLAVGVSSYNEQFF
.	TRBJ2-1	TRBV5-1	.	TGCGCCAGCAGCCGCGGACAGTTGGGGTTGAATAATGAGCAGTTCTTC	CASSRGQLGLNNEQFF
.	TRBJ1-4	TRBV7-6	.	TGTGCCAGCAGCTTAAACGGAGGGGAAAAACTGTTTTTT	CASSLNGGEKLFF
.	TRBJ2-6	TRBV5-6	.	TGTGCCAGCAGCCCCACAGTATCCTCTGGGGCCAACGTCCTGACTTTC	CASSPTVSSGANVLTF
.	TRBJ2-3	TRBV11-3	.	TGTGCCAGCAGCTTGTGGGGGGGCACAGATACGCAGTATTTT	CASSLWGGTDTQYF
.	TRBJ2-5	TRBV11-2	.	TGTGCCAGCAGCCAAGACAGGATGGGGGATACCCAGTACTTC	CASSQDRMGDTQYF
.	TRBJ2-2	TRBV19	.	TGTGCCAGTACCTTTTTGACGGGTATTAGTTCCGGGGAGCTGTTTTTT	CASTFLTGISSGELFF
.	TRBJ2-5	TRBV2	TRBD2	TGTGCCAGCAGTCAAGGGGGCGGGAGGGACGAGACCCAGTACTTC	CASSQGGGRDETQYF
.	TRBJ1-2	TRBV29-1	.	TGCAGCGTTGAAGGGTTGACAGCGGCGGATGGCTACACCTTC	CSVEGLTAADGYTF
.	TRBJ2-5	TRBV2	.	TGTGCCAGCAGCAAAATCTCCAGGGGATCCGAGACCCAGTACTTC	CASSKISRGSETQYF
.	TRBJ2-1	TRBV18	.	TGTGCCAGCTCACGCGGGACTCCCATCCTGGTCAATGAGCAGTTCTTC	CASSRGTPILVNEQFF
once	TRBJ2-1	TRBV28	TRBD1	TGTGCCAGCAGCTCCGGACAGGGGCGGTACAATGAGCAGTTCTTC	CASSSGQGRYNEQFF
.	TRBJ1-1	TRBV6-5	TRBD1	TGTGCCACCTTCCCTCCGGGACAGGGGGCGGGTGAAGCTTTCTTT	CATFPPGQGAGEAFF
.	TRBJ1-2	TRBV28	.	TGTGCCAGCAGTGAAGGCGGAACTAACTATGGCTACACCTTC	CASSEGGTNYGYTF
once	TRBJ2-7	TRBV21-1	.	TGTGCCAGCAGCAAAGATAGCGGGAGCATCTACGAGCAGTACTTC	CASSKDSGSIYEQYF
.	TRBJ2-2	TRBV2	.	TGTGCCAGCAGACCCGACAGGCTGAACACCGGGGAGCTGTTTTTT	CASRPDRLNTGELFF
.	TRBJ2-7	TRBV2	.	TGTGCCAGCAGTGTCAGTAGGACAGCCGACTACGAGCAGTACTTC	CASSVSRTADYEQYF
.	TRBJ1-2	TRBV30	.	TGTGCCTGGAGTGAGACACGGGGCGGCTATGGCTACACCTTC	CAWSETRGGYGYTF